The present entry profiles one T cell receptor (beta chain) with its context. This CDR3 is 18 amino acids long. Trimming cost V 8 bases and J 0 bases, with 24 bases left between them. Germline lookup yields CDR1 SGHDT and CDR2 YYEEEE. This specimen belongs to a study of blood T cell repertoires in COVID-19. As originally analysed: Amplification of reference gene primers was used by the study to estimate nucleated cell counts. The method was immunoSEQ multiplex PCR; TCRdb's version includes in-frame clones alone and lacks a portion of them. Clone size and the V and J calls come from that table; the DNA yielded D and trimming. This table holds about 230,000 clones, 65% to 90% found once. Seattle patient enrollment occurred during active infection, with longitudinal follow-up thereafter.

The sequenced sample was peripheral blood. This TCR was recovered from a man in his fifties or sixties with COVID-19, enrolled during active disease. The gene calls are TRBV5-6 and TRBJ1-5; the D is unclear. CDR3 residues: CASRLGEILPLSNQPQHF. The DNA of the CDR3 is TGTGCCAGTAGGTTGGGTGAAATCCTTCCACTTAGCAATCAGCCCCAGCATTTT.